A single sample is the source of the 25 T cell receptor beta chains below, sequenced in a study of blood T cell repertoires in COVID-19. The protocol was immunoSEQ multiplex PCR, while the TCRdb copy is restricted to in-frame clones and leaves out a portion. The sample yields 250,000 to 350,000 clones, around nine tenths seen once. The sequencing input was peripheral blood. These receptors originate from a young woman with COVID-19, enrolled during active disease.

This sequence joins TRBV11-3 and TRBJ2-3, with D maybe TRBD2 (6 bases). The ends were cut back, 5 bases at V and 6 bases at J, with 9 bases in the middle. The germline gives CDR1 SGHNT, CDR2 YENEEA. The CDR3 runs to 12 residues. CDR3 protein: CASSRLGDTQYF. CDR3 bases: TGTGCCAGCAGCAGACTAGGGGATACGCAGTATTTT.

V is TRBV12-1 and J is TRBJ1-3; the D segment call TRBD1 is taken from the table without a DNA check. TRBV12-1 is flagged as a pseudogene. This CDR3 has 13 residues. CDR3 protein: CASSPSAPSTIYF. The CDR3 nucleotides are TGTGCCAGCAGCCCCTCCGCCCCCAGCACCATATATTTT.

This chain uses TRBV6-2 or TRBV6-3 with TRBJ2-7, with D uncertain. The CDR3 is 12 amino acids. Deletions cut 6 bases from V and 6 bases from J, with 12 bases between. Germline CDR1 MNHEY, CDR2 SVGEGT. The CDR3 DNA reads TGTGCCAGCAGCTTCGTATCTCTCGAGCAGTACTTC. Its translation is CASSFVSLEQYF.

The chain couples TRBV30 to TRBJ2-7; 11 nucleotides match TRBD1. The CDR3 extends over 14 amino acids. Germline-derived CDR1 and CDR2 are GTSNPN and SVGIG (reference sequence). J gave up 3 bases and V 6 bases, and 7 bases lay outside the gene matches. The CDR3 sequence: CACTGTGGNYEQYF. The DNA of the CDR3 is TGTGCCTGCACCGGGACAGGGGGTAACTACGAGCAGTACTTC.

This rearrangement joins TRBV5-1 to TRBJ1-4; perhaps TRBD1 as D (5 bases). The germline V gene has CDR1 SGHRS and CDR2 YFSETQ. This CDR3 is 15 amino acids long. Deletions cut 4 bases from V and 8 bases from J, with 18 bases between. The DNA of the CDR3 is TGCGCCAGCAGCCCACCGGCCAGGGATGGAGAAAAACTGTTTTTT. Its translation: CASSPPARDGEKLFF.

The chain is built from TRBV10-3 and TRBJ2-1, with 7 nucleotides matching TRBD1. V shed 7 bases, J shed 5 bases, and the junction held 5 bases outside the gene matches. Germline V CDR1 and CDR2: ENHRY, SYGVKD. This CDR3 is 13 amino acids long. The CDR3 bases are TGTGCCATCAATGACAGGGTGGACAATGAGCAGTTCTTC. Its translation: CAINDRVDNEQFF.

The chain employs TRBV7-6 and TRBJ1-4; 7 nucleotides align to TRBD1. V lost 1 base, J lost 8 bases, and 7 bases stayed unmatched. Germline V gene data show CDR1 as SGHVS and CDR2 as FNYEAQ. The CDR3 is 15 residues long. CDR3 coding DNA: TGTGCCAGCAGCTTAGGCAGGGGGATTGGGGAAAAACTGTTTTTT. As protein: CASSLGRGIGEKLFF. The complete variable domain, with remaining parts taken from reference TRBV7-6 and TRBJ1-4, reads GAGVSQSPRYKVTKRGQDVALRCDPISGHVSLYWYRQALGQGPEFLTYFNYEAQQDKSGLPNDRFSAERPEGSISTLTIQRTEQRDSAMYRCASSLGRGIGEKLFFGSGTQLSVL.

In this sample, this clone turned up once. This rearrangement joins TRBV6-6 to TRBJ2-1; maybe TRBD1 (6 bases). V was shortened by 5 bases and J by 0 bases, with 17 bases between the two germline ends. This CDR3 has 17 residues. CDR1 is MNHNY and CDR2 is SVGAGI in the germline V gene (reference sequence). CDR3 in amino acids: CASSPLGLGGSYNEQFF. As DNA, the CDR3 is TGTGCCAGCAGTCCCTTGGGGCTAGGGGGCTCCTACAATGAGCAGTTCTTC.

This clone was seen a handful of times. The J gene is TRBJ1-1, the V gene TRBV7-8; D remains ambiguous. The germline CDR1 and CDR2 sequences are SGHVS and FQNEAQ. V was pared by 5 bases and J by 1 base, with 20 bases between. This CDR3 has 17 residues. In DNA form, the CDR3 reads TGTGCCAGCAGCCCCGGGGAGGGCTGGGGTCGGAACACTGAAGCTTTCTTT. Its protein is CASSPGEGWGRNTEAFF.

The chain combines TRBV15 with TRBJ2-3; 8 positions match TRBD2. There are 16 residues in the CDR3. The V gene's germline CDR1 is LNHNV and CDR2 YYDKDF (reference sequence). The V gene end was trimmed by 5 bases and the J gene end by 4 bases; junction bases not matched to a gene: 11. CDR3: CATSVGTRVYSDTQYF. As DNA, the CDR3 is TGTGCCACCAGCGTCGGGACTAGGGTTTACTCAGATACGCAGTATTTT.

This chain links TRBV5-6 with TRBJ1-5; TRBD1 matches at 8 bases. Trimming removed 4 bases from V and 5 bases from J; junction bases left unmatched: 14. The CDR3 contains 17 residues. Germline-derived CDR1 and CDR2 are SGHDT and YYEEEE. Written as DNA, the CDR3 is TGTGCCAGCAGCCTCTGGACAGGGAGAGGGGTGGATCAGCCCCAGCATTTT. It translates to CASSLWTGRGVDQPQHF. Full variable domain (missing parts from reference TRBV5-6 and TRBJ1-5): DAGVTQSPTHLIKTRGQQVTLRCSPKSGHDTVSWYQQALGQGPQFIFQYYEEEERQRGNFPDRFSGHQFPNYSSELNVNALLLGDSALYLCASSLWTGRGVDQPQHFGDGTRLSIL.

The chain joins TRBV12-5 to TRBJ2-1; possible D gene TRBD1, 6 bases. This CDR3 has 15 residues. CDR1 and CDR2 (germline): LGHNT, FRNRAP. Trimming stripped 4 bases from V and 8 bases from J, with 18 bases between. The CDR3 loop is CASGWGPGLKDEQFF. The DNA of the CDR3 is TGTGCTAGTGGTTGGGGGCCGGGGCTAAAGGATGAGCAGTTCTTC.

This clone occurred once. J is TRBJ1-3 and V is TRBV7-2; TRBD1 matches at 7 bases. The CDR3 sequence is 16 residues long. The trim removed 5 bases at V and 3 bases at J, leaving 10 bases unmatched. Germline V gene sequence: CDR1 SGHTA, CDR2 FQGNSA. The CDR3 region is CASSRAGGIGGNTIYF. As DNA, the CDR3 is TGTGCCAGCAGCCGGGCAGGGGGAATTGGTGGAAACACCATATATTTT.

This clone came up once. The gene calls are TRBV6-2 or TRBV6-3 and TRBJ2-2; a possible D gene is TRBD2 (6 bases). Germline V gene sequence: CDR1 MNHEY, CDR2 SVGEGT. The CDR3 is 16 amino acids. Trimming took off 2 bases at V and 6 bases at J, with 16 bases between the two ends. CDR3 nucleotides: TGTGCCAGCAGTTACGGGTCTCAAAGGGAGGCCGGGGAGCTGTTTTTT. Its translation is CASSYGSQREAGELFF.

The rearrangement uses TRBV18 and TRBJ1-1, with a tentative D call TRBD1 (5 bases). With 3 bases removed from V and 1 base from J, the gap between germline ends came to 15 bases. Per the germline V gene, CDR1 is KGHSH and CDR2 is LQKENI. The CDR3 loop spans 16 amino acids. The CDR3 coding sequence is TGTGCCAGCTCACCCGGCGGGGGACGGCCGAACACTGAAGCTTTCTTT. It yields the protein CASSPGGGRPNTEAFF.

The J gene is TRBJ1-2, the V gene TRBV28; 8 positions agree with TRBD1. The trim removed 6 bases at V and 4 bases at J, leaving 4 bases unmatched. The V gene's germline CDR1 is MDHEN and CDR2 SYDVKM. The CDR3 sequence is 13 residues long. The CDR3 bases are TGTGCCAGCAGGCCACAGGGGGGCTATGGCTACACCTTC. This sequence encodes CASRPQGGYGYTF.

The genes are TRBV28 and TRBJ2-5; 7 bases line up with TRBD1. The ends lost 2 bases at V and 5 bases at J; junction bases unmatched: 5. This CDR3 spans 14 amino acids. Germline assignment: CDR1 MDHEN and CDR2 SYDVKM. The CDR3 nucleotides read TGTGCCAGCAGTTTAGACAGGGTGGTGGAGACCCAGTACTTC. Translation gives CASSLDRVVETQYF.

The rearrangement links TRBV3-1 (or the pseudogene TRBV3-2) to TRBJ2-2, with TRBD1 as a possible D gene (6 bases). Germline CDR1 and CDR2: LGHDT and YNNKEL (reference sequence). CDR3 size: 15 residues. Trimming took 4 bases from V and 10 from J, leaving 19 bases between them. CDR3 in amino acids: CASSRQVWVPEELFF. The DNA for the CDR3 is TGTGCCAGCAGCCGACAGGTCTGGGTTCCCGAGGAGCTGTTTTTT.

This clone appeared a single time. The rearrangement joins TRBV24-1 to TRBJ2-5, with D maybe TRBD2 (7 bases). Trimming left V 6 bases short and J 5 bases short, with 15 bases between. The CDR3 has 14 amino acids. Germline V gene data show CDR1 as KGHDR and CDR2 as SFDVKD. The CDR3 sequence is CATSTGAGGETQYF. The CDR3 DNA sequence: TGTGCCACCAGTACGGGGGCCGGGGGGGAGACCCAGTACTTC.

This chain links TRBV6-2 or TRBV6-3 with TRBJ2-7, with 9 bases matching TRBD2. The V gene end was trimmed by 4 bases and the J gene end by 1 base; junction bases not matched to a gene: 8. The CDR3 runs 16 residues. The V gene's germline CDR1 is MNHEY and CDR2 SVGEGT. DNA for the CDR3: TGTGCCAGCAGTTCGGTAGCGGGAGTTCCATCCTACGAGCAGTACTTC. Translating gives CASSSVAGVPSYEQYF.

The chain combines TRBV5-1 with TRBJ1-1; possible D gene TRBD1, 6 bases. CDR1 and CDR2 from the germline V gene are SGHRS and YFSETQ. The V and J ends lost 2 bases and 7 bases respectively, with 9 bases between them. This CDR3 region has 12 residues. CDR3 loop: CASSLQGVEAFF. The CDR3 DNA reads as TGCGCCAGCAGCTTACAGGGCGTTGAAGCTTTCTTT.

This clone showed up just once. The rearrangement joins TRBV10-3 to TRBJ1-1; no clear D gene. Germline loops: CDR1 ENHRY, CDR2 SYGVKD. With 4 bases removed from V and 2 bases from J, the gap between germline ends came to 11 bases. The CDR3 totals 14 residues. In DNA, the CDR3 is TGTGCCATCAGTGTAACGGGAGTAAACACTGAAGCTTTCTTT. Translating gives CAISVTGVNTEAFF.

The chain uses TRBV29-1 and TRBJ2-5; D is perhaps TRBD1 (5 bases). CDR1 and CDR2 from the germline V gene are SQVTM and ANQGSEA. The CDR3 is 13 residues long. The V and J ends lost 3 bases and 2 bases respectively, with 10 bases between them. The CDR3 region has the DNA TGCAGCGTTGAGGTGGCAGGGCAAGAGACCCAGTACTTC. Translated, it gives CSVEVAGQETQYF.

The J gene is TRBJ2-2, the V gene TRBV6-6, with D maybe TRBD1 (5 bases). This CDR3 comprises 13 residues. With 1 base removed from V and 6 bases from J, the gap between germline ends came to 6 bases. The germline CDR1 and CDR2 sequences are MNHNY and SVGAGI (reference sequence). The CDR3 DNA reads TGTGCCAGCAGTTACTTAGGGGCCGGGGAGCTGTTTTTT. Its protein is CASSYLGAGELFF.

In this sample, this clone turned up once. The genes are TRBV30 and TRBJ2-5, with 9 bases fitting TRBD2. The germline CDR1 and CDR2 sequences are GTSNPN and SVGIG (reference sequence). CDR3 size: 15 residues. V lost 1 base to trimming and J lost 0 bases; unmatched junction nucleotides: 3. The CDR3 DNA reads as TGTGCCTGGAGTGCGCTAGCGGGGAACCAAGAGACCCAGTACTTC. Protein: CAWSALAGNQETQYF.